Following are 27 T cell receptor beta chains from one sample sequenced in a study of T-cell reconstitution after alpha-beta-depleted transplantation in children. TCRbeta library construction was performed incorporating unique molecular identifiers. Each CDR3 protein is one row after TCRdb ran MiXCR on the PCR reads. The data contain 190,000 or so distinct CDR3 sequences, more than 12% of them singletons. The source was PBMCs from the stem cell graft donor, collected from the stem cell graft. All receptors derive from a human donor who donated a stem cell graft to a child with acute lymphoblastic leukemia.

Only a few counts were recorded for this clonotype. The rearrangement joins TRBV28 to TRBJ2-3, with D possibly matching TRBD2 (6 bases). Between the trimmed V and J ends, which lost 3 bases and 2 bases, there was a span of 12 bases. Germline V gene data show CDR1 as MDHEN and CDR2 as SYDVKM. The CDR3 is 15 residues long. DNA for the CDR3: TGTGCCAGCAGTTTCGGGGGACTTCCCACAGATACGCAGTATTTT. Translation: CASSFGGLPTDTQYF. Using reference TRBV28 and TRBJ2-3 for the parts outside the CDR3, the full variable domain is DVKVTQSSRYLVKRTGEKVFLECVQDMDHENMFWYRQDPGLGLRLIYFSYDVKMKEKGDIPEGYSVSREKKERFSLILESASTNQTSMYLCASSFGGLPTDTQYFGPGTRLTVL.

In this sample, this clonotype turned up a few times. The rearrangement uses TRBV5-1 and TRBJ1-1; D possibly corresponds to TRBD1 (5 bases). V was shortened by 7 bases and J by 3 bases, with 13 bases between the two germline ends. Looked up from germline, CDR1 is SGHRS and CDR2 is YFSETQ. The CDR3 sequence is 13 residues long. The CDR3 region has the DNA TGCGCCAGCTCGGGAGAGGGGTACACTGAAGCTTTCTTT. Its translation: CASSGEGYTEAFF.

At least ten counts were recorded for this clonotype. The chain is built from TRBV5-1 and TRBJ1-3; D not certain. V was pared by 3 bases and J by 0 bases, with 10 bases between. CDR3 size: 15 residues. In germline, CDR1 is SGHRS, CDR2 YFSETQ. The CDR3 loop reads CASSYDGASGNTIYF. In DNA, the CDR3 is TGCGCCAGCAGCTATGACGGAGCCTCTGGAAACACCATATATTTT.

This clonotype occurred many times. This chain connects TRBV29-1 to TRBJ1-1; the D gene is possibly TRBD1 (6 bases). CDR3 length equals 13 residues. The V end lost 3 bases, the J end lost 5 bases, and 13 bases lay between the germline ends. The germline CDR1 and CDR2 sequences are SQVTM and ANQGSEA. The CDR3 is CSVDSTGSTEAFF. The CDR3 nucleotides read TGCAGCGTTGATAGTACAGGGAGTACTGAAGCTTTCTTT.

This clonotype was found many times. For the CDR3, the DNA is TGCGCCAGCAGCTTGGCGGCGGGAGGGCCTGGGTCCATCCTCTACGAGCAGTACTTC. Protein product: CASSLAAGGPGSILYEQYF. The chain carries TRBV5-1 and TRBJ2-7; 9 positions agree with TRBD2. CDR3 length equals 19 residues. The germline gives CDR1 SGHRS, CDR2 YFSETQ. The V segment lost 0 bases and the J segment 3 bases; nucleotides outside the gene matches: 16.

The table lists this clonotype with a few counts. The chain links TRBV4-1 to TRBJ1-3; D is uncertain. Germline V gene lookup returns CDR1 MGHRA and CDR2 YSYEKL. V lost 0 bases and J 5 bases, leaving 11 bases between the germline ends. This CDR3 is built from 15 residues. CDR3 sequence: CASSQDPRVRNTIYF. The CDR3 DNA reads as TGCGCCAGCAGCCAAGATCCCCGGGTCAGAAACACCATATATTTT.

This chain uses TRBV7-8 with TRBJ2-7; tentatively, D is TRBD1 (7 bases). Germline CDR1 is SGHVS and CDR2 is FQNEAQ. The CDR3 consists of 16 residues. Trimming removed 3 bases from V and 6 bases from J, with 21 bases in between. The CDR3 protein is CASSFSDYRGASEQYF. CDR3 nucleotide sequence: TGTGCCAGCAGCTTCTCGGACTACAGGGGCGCTTCCGAGCAGTACTTC.

This clonotype was detected ten times or more. V and J are TRBV5-1 and TRBJ1-2; a possible D gene is TRBD1 (5 bases). Germline CDR1 reads SGHRS; CDR2 reads YFSETQ. V was pared by 0 bases and J by 1 base, with 7 bases between. The CDR3 is 14 amino acids. In nucleotides, the CDR3 is TGCGCCAGCAGCTTGGGACAGATTAACTATGGCTACACCTTC. Its translation: CASSLGQINYGYTF.

The V call is TRBV7-6, the J call TRBJ2-1; 12 nucleotides match TRBD2. This CDR3 has 17 amino acids. Germline V gene lookup returns CDR1 SGHVS and CDR2 FNYEAQ. The V segment lost 0 bases and the J segment 9 bases; nucleotides outside the gene matches: 9. Here the CDR3 reads CASSLAASGRASGEQFF. CDR3 DNA: TGTGCCAGCAGCTTAGCGGCTAGCGGGAGGGCCTCTGGTGAGCAGTTCTTC.

The chain couples TRBV28 to TRBJ2-7; D gene uncertain. This CDR3 spans 14 amino acids. The germline gives CDR1 MDHEN, CDR2 SYDVKM. The V end was cut by 6 bases, the J end by 2 bases, with 14 bases between. CDR3 DNA sequence: TGTGCCAGCAGGCAACCAGGTGGTACCTACGAGCAGTACTTC. Its translation: CASRQPGGTYEQYF.

The gene calls are TRBV20-1 and TRBJ2-2, with D uncertain. CDR3 length: 16 amino acids. Trimming removed 1 base from V and 0 bases from J, with 12 bases in between. Germline CDR1 and CDR2: DFQATT and SNEGSKA (reference sequence). As DNA, the CDR3 is TGCAGTGCTAGAGGGAGCCACAGAACGAACACCGGGGAGCTGTTTTTT. Translated, it gives CSARGSHRTNTGELFF.

This clonotype was counted ten times or more. The chain has TRBV12-3 or TRBV12-4 and TRBJ2-1, with unresolved D. The CDR3 consists of 13 residues. V was clipped by 5 bases and J by 3 bases, with 8 bases between them. CDR3 sequence: CASSPSNYNEQFF. As DNA, the CDR3 is TGTGCCAGCAGTCCCAGTAACTACAATGAGCAGTTCTTC.

This clonotype was counted ten times or more. The V call is TRBV5-1, the J call TRBJ1-3; D perhaps matches TRBD1 (6 bases). Germline V gene lookup returns CDR1 SGHRS and CDR2 YFSETQ. The V end lost 4 bases, the J end lost 4 bases, and 15 bases lay between the germline ends. The CDR3 is made up of 15 amino acids. The CDR3 DNA reads TGCGCCAGCAGCCAAGGGGACACTGACGGAAACACCATATATTTT. Protein sequence: CASSQGDTDGNTIYF.

Worth noting for this clonotype: Being one base from a much bigger clone, this may be a read error. The chain recombines TRBV7-9 with TRBJ2-5, with a possible D match to TRBD2 (6 bases). The CDR3 covers 17 residues. Trimming took off 3 bases at V and 4 bases at J, with 21 bases between the two ends. Germline CDR1 and CDR2: SEHNR and FQNEAQ (reference sequence). CDR3 nucleotides: TGTGCCAGCAGCTTCCCCCATTCCGGGGGAAACCGAGAGACCCAGTACTTC. Its protein is CASSFPHSGGNRETQYF. The entire variable domain, with the rest obtained from reference TRBV7-9 and TRBJ2-5, is as follows: DTGVSQNPRHKITKRGQNVTFRCDPISEHNRLYWYRQTLGQGPEFLTYFQNEAQLEKSRLLSDRFSAERPKGSFSTLEIQRTEQGDSAMYLCASSFPHSGGNRETQYFGPGTRLLVL.

CDR3 in amino acids: CASSGTTSGPFNEQFF. DNA for the CDR3: TGTGCCAGCAGTGGGACAACTAGCGGCCCGTTCAATGAGCAGTTCTTC. The chain couples TRBV25-1 to TRBJ2-1; 8 nucleotides line up with TRBD2. Germline-derived CDR1 and CDR2 are MGHDK and SYGVNS. The CDR3 loop spans 16 amino acids. Trimming cost V 4 bases and J 6 bases; bases outside gene matches: 11.

The chain is built from TRBV29-1 and TRBJ2-5; D not certain. The V end was cut by 4 bases, the J end by 1 base, with 13 bases between. CDR1 SQVTM and CDR2 ANQGSEA come from the germline V gene. CDR3 length equals 14 residues. The CDR3 region has the DNA TGCAGCGTTGCGGAAGGACGTGTCCAAGAGACCCAGTACTTC. This encodes CSVAEGRVQETQYF. Full variable domain (rest looked up from reference TRBV29-1 and TRBJ2-5): SAVISQKPSRDICQRGTSLTIQCQVDSQVTMMFWYRQQPGQSLTLIATANQGSEATYESGFVIDKFPISRPNLTFSTLTVSNMSPEDSSIYLCSVAEGRVQETQYFGPGTRLLVL.

The DNA of the CDR3 is TGCAGTGCTCCCGGGACTAGCGGCTACGAGCAGTACTTC. It translates to CSAPGTSGYEQYF. V usage is TRBV20-1 and J usage is TRBJ2-7, with TRBD2 matching over 11 bases. From germline, CDR1 is DFQATT and CDR2 SNEGSKA (reference sequence). The CDR3 is 13 residues long. The trim removed 5 bases at V and 3 bases at J, leaving 3 bases unmatched.

The V call is TRBV11-2, the J call TRBJ2-1; D may be TRBD2 (6 bases). Trimming stripped 1 base from V and 0 bases from J, with 10 bases between. The CDR3 has 16 amino acids. Germline-derived CDR1 and CDR2 are SGHAT and FQNNGV. The CDR3 sequence: CASSLAAGHSYNEQFF. The DNA of the CDR3 is TGTGCCAGCAGCTTAGCAGCGGGCCACTCCTACAATGAGCAGTTCTTC.

The sample holds many counts of this clonotype. The CDR3, as DNA: TGTGCCATCACGCGGGCCGTCCAAGAGACCCAGTACTTC. Encoded protein: CAITRAVQETQYF. V is TRBV10-3 and J is TRBJ2-5; D possibly corresponds to TRBD2 (5 bases). Trimming removed 7 bases from V and 1 base from J, with 10 bases in between. This CDR3 spans 13 amino acids. Germline CDR1 reads ENHRY; CDR2 reads SYGVKD.

This clonotype appeared many times. This sequence joins TRBV5-6 and TRBJ2-2, with D perhaps matching TRBD2 (6 bases). The V end was cut by 0 bases, the J end by 0 bases, with 9 bases between. The CDR3 has 16 amino acids. CDR1 is SGHDT, CDR2 YYEEEE, per germline. The CDR3 protein is CASSLVGTSNTGELFF. The CDR3 DNA follows: TGTGCCAGCAGCTTGGTAGGGACTTCGAACACCGGGGAGCTGTTTTTT.

This clonotype was recorded many times. This chain connects TRBV5-1 to TRBJ1-1; possibly TRBD1 for D (6 bases). CDR3 length: 15 amino acids. CDR1 is SGHRS and CDR2 is YFSETQ in the germline V gene. Trimming cost V 5 bases and J 4 bases, with 18 bases left between them. The CDR3 DNA reads TGCGCCAGCAGTTCAGGGGCGGGATTACTCACTGAAGCTTTCTTT. It codes for CASSSGAGLLTEAFF.

This chain connects TRBV5-1 to TRBJ1-1; 8 bases match TRBD1. CDR1 and CDR2 (germline): SGHRS, YFSETQ. V dropped 4 bases and J dropped 5; count of bases not matched to a gene: 4. CDR3 size: 13 residues. The CDR3 DNA sequence: TGCGCCAGCAGCGCGACAGGGGTGACTGAAGCTTTCTTT. Translated, it gives CASSATGVTEAFF.

In this sample, this clonotype turned up many times. The chain recombines TRBV24-1 with TRBJ2-2; maybe TRBD2 (6 bases). The germline gives CDR1 KGHDR, CDR2 SFDVKD. The CDR3 consists of 17 residues. V lost 3 bases and J lost 1, with 14 bases in between. The CDR3 DNA is TGTGCCACCAGTGATACCGGGACTTTTCGGAACACCGGGGAGCTGTTTTTT. Encoded protein: CATSDTGTFRNTGELFF.

The V and J genes are TRBV5-6 and TRBJ2-1, with 7 nucleotides matching TRBD2. Germline V CDR1 and CDR2: SGHDT, YYEEEE. This CDR3 comprises 15 residues. V lost 0 bases and J lost 8; bases outside the gene matches: 8. The chain's CDR3 is CASSLDSGELDEQFF. For the CDR3, the DNA is TGTGCCAGCAGCTTGGACAGCGGGGAGTTAGATGAGCAGTTCTTC.

Many counts were recorded for this clonotype. CDR3 sequence (DNA): TGTGCCAGCAGTTTATTAGCAGGGGGCCCTCAGCCCCAGCATTTT. Translated, it gives CASSLLAGGPQPQHF. The rearrangement links TRBV28 to TRBJ1-5, with 8 bases lining up with TRBD1. After removal of 1 base from V and 6 bases from J, the junction contained 5 bases not matched to a gene. Germline V gives CDR1 MDHEN, CDR2 SYDVKM. The CDR3 sequence is 15 residues long.

The V gene is TRBV11-2, the J gene TRBJ2-7; D gene uncertain. Trimming removed 2 bases from V and 2 bases from J, with 7 bases in between. The CDR3 contains 13 residues. Germline CDR1 SGHAT, CDR2 FQNNGV. CDR3 in DNA: TGTGCCAGCAGCTTACGACCCGCCTACGAGCAGTACTTC. Translation gives CASSLRPAYEQYF.

Many counts were recorded for this clonotype. The chain combines TRBV12-3 or TRBV12-4 with TRBJ2-2; D uncertain. The CDR3 spans 12 residues. Trimming left V 6 bases short and J 7 bases short, with 9 bases between. CDR3 nucleotide sequence: TGTGCCAGCAGCCTACTTAACGGGGAGCTGTTTTTT. It translates to CASSLLNGELFF.